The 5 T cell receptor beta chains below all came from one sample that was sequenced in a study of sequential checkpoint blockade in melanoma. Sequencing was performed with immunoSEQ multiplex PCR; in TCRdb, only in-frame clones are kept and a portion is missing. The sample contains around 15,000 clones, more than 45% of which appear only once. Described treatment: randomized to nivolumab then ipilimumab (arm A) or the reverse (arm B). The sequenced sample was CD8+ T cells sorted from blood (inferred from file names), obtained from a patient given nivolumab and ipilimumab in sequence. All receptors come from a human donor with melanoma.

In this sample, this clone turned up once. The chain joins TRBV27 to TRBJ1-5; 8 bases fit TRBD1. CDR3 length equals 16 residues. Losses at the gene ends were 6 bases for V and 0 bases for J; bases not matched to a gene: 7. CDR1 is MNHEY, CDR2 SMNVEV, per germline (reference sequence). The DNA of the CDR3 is TGTGCCAGCAGGGACGGGACAGGAATTAGCAATCAGCCCCAGCATTTT. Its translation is CASRDGTGISNQPQHF.

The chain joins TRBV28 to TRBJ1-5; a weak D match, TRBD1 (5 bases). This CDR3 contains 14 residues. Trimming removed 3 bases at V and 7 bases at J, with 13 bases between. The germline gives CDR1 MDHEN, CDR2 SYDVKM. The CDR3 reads CASSLERGTQPQHF. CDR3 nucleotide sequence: TGTGCCAGCAGTTTGGAAAGGGGAACGCAGCCCCAGCATTTT. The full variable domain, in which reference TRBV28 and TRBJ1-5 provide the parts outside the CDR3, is DVKVTQSSRYLVKRTGEKVFLECVQDMDHENMFWYRQDPGLGLRLIYFSYDVKMKEKGDIPEGYSVSREKKERFSLILESASTNQTSMYLCASSLERGTQPQHFGDGTRLSIL.

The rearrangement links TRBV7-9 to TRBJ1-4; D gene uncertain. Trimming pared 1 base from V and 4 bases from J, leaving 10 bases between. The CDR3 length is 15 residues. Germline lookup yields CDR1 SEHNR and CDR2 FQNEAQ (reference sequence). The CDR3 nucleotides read TGTGCCAGCAGCTTAGGAGGAGGGCTTAATGAAAAACTGTTTTTT. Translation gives CASSLGGGLNEKLFF.

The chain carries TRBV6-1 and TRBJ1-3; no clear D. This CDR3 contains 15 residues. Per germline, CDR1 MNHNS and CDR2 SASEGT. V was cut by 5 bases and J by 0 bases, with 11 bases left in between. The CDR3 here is CASSSIPGSGNTIYF. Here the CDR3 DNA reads TGTGCCAGCAGTTCGATTCCCGGCTCTGGAAACACCATATATTTT.

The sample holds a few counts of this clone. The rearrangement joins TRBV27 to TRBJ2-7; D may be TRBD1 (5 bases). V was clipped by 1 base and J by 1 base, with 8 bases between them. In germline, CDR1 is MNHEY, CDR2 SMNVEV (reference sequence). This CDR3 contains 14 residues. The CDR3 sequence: CASSLLGDSYEQYF. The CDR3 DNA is TGTGCCAGCAGTTTATTAGGGGATTCCTACGAGCAGTACTTC.